The 9 T cell receptor beta chains listed next were all sequenced from one sample in a study of T cells in Graves' hyperthyroidism and ophthalmopathy. Amplification of TCR beta CDR3 regions was performed using RNA transcripts as template. An initial round of RT-PCR targeting the TCR CDR3 relied on the HTBI primer set. From the multiplex PCR reads, TCRdb called clonotypes with MiXCR, one entry per CDR3 protein. The sample includes roughly 420,000 distinct CDR3 sequences, about 13% of them seen just once. Sequenced input: blood. The origin of the receptors is a woman aged 18-35 years with Graves' hyperthyroidism.

This clonotype was seen many times. The rearrangement joins TRBV2 to TRBJ1-4; D is unclear. The CDR3 runs 13 residues. Germline V gene data show CDR1 as SNHLY and CDR2 as FYNNEI. Between the trimmed V and J ends, which lost 7 bases and 0 bases, there was a span of 6 bases. CDR3 loop: CASKSATNEKLFF. In DNA form, the CDR3 reads TGTGCCAGCAAGTCTGCAACTAATGAAAAACTGTTTTTT.

The rearrangement joins TRBV15 to TRBJ2-7; no clear D. Looked up from germline, CDR1 is LNHNV and CDR2 is YYDKDF (reference sequence). With 1 base removed from V and 4 bases from J, the gap between germline ends came to 8 bases. The CDR3 consists of 13 residues. This chain's CDR3 is CATSRVSSYEQYF. Here the CDR3 DNA reads TGTGCCACCAGCAGAGTTTCGAGTTACGAGCAGTACTTC.

This clonotype has ten or more counts. The rearrangement uses TRBV29-1 and TRBJ2-7, with TRBD2 identical over 12 bases. The CDR3 consists of 14 residues. With V trimmed by 4 bases and J by 7 bases, 8 bases remained unmatched. Germline V gene lookup returns CDR1 SQVTM and CDR2 ANQGSEA. DNA for the CDR3: TGCAGCGTTGCAGGACTAGCGGGAAGTAGTGAGCAGTACTTC. Translation: CSVAGLAGSSEQYF.

This clonotype showed up many times. The chain uses TRBV27 and TRBJ2-3; D is possibly TRBD2 (6 bases). The CDR3 is 13 residues long. V lost 5 bases to trimming and J lost 12 bases, with 18 bases between them. CDR1 is MNHEY, CDR2 SMNVEV, per germline (reference sequence). In nucleotides, the CDR3 is TGTGCCAGCAGTCCTAGCGCGGGGCTAAGTCAGTATTTT. The encoded protein is CASSPSAGLSQYF.

In this sample, this clonotype turned up many times. The chain uses TRBV11-2 and TRBJ2-7; 11 nucleotides align to TRBD1. The CDR3 spans 14 residues. The germline CDR1 and CDR2 sequences are SGHAT and FQNNGV. The ends lost 0 bases at V and 6 bases at J; junction bases unmatched: 1. In DNA form, the CDR3 reads TGTGCCAGCAGCTTAGATGGGACAGGGGGCGAGCAGTACTTC. Translated, it gives CASSLDGTGGEQYF.

This clonotype came up a few times. The chain has TRBV10-1 and TRBJ2-4, with D hard to call. V dropped 2 bases and J dropped 0 bases, with 5 bases sitting between them. The CDR3 contains 14 residues. Per the germline V gene, CDR1 is WNHNN and CDR2 is SYGVQD (reference sequence). CDR3 residues: CASSEQLAKNIQYF. The DNA of the CDR3 is TGCGCCAGCAGTGAGCAGCTAGCCAAAAACATTCAGTACTTC.

The chain uses TRBV6-5 and TRBJ2-1, with 11 bases identical to TRBD2. Germline V gene sequence: CDR1 MNHEY, CDR2 SVGAGI. The CDR3 runs 17 residues. After removal of 2 bases from V and 3 bases from J, the junction contained 6 bases not matched to a gene. In DNA form, the CDR3 reads TGTGCCAGCAGTTACCCCGGGACTAGCGGAGACTACAATGAGCAGTTCTTC. The encoded protein is CASSYPGTSGDYNEQFF.

V usage is TRBV4-2 and J usage is TRBJ2-1, with TRBD1 identical over 8 bases. Germline lookup yields CDR1 LGHNA and CDR2 YNFKEQ. V shed 4 bases and J 9 bases; nucleotides not matched to a gene: 17. The CDR3 sequence is 17 residues long. Here the CDR3 reads CASSLGGLGQGSTEQFF. The CDR3 DNA follows: TGTGCCAGCAGCCTGGGGGGACTTGGACAGGGATCCACTGAGCAGTTCTTC.

The sample holds one count of this clonotype. This chain uses TRBV6-9 with TRBJ2-7; 10 nucleotides align to TRBD2. This CDR3 is 13 amino acids long. The J segment lost 6 bases and the V segment lost 4 bases, leaving 3 bases of the junction unmatched. Germline values: CDR1 MNHGY, CDR2 SVAAGI. The CDR3 reads CASSSASGSEQYF. CDR3 bases: TGTGCCAGCAGTTCAGCTAGCGGGAGCGAGCAGTACTTC.